Below are 22 T cell receptor beta chains sequenced from a single sample in a study of blood T cells in healthy people across ages. Together with a sample-barcoded 5' primer, a J-beta primer mix was included in a second PCR lasting about 7 to 11 cycles. From the 5' RACE reads, TCRdb called clonotypes with MiXCR, one entry per CDR3 protein. The profile shows about 1.6 million distinct CDR3 sequences, about 31% of them singletons. The sample taken for sequencing was blood. These receptors were obtained from a woman aged 30 to 39 in good health.

This clonotype was seen only a few times. The chain uses TRBV21-1 and TRBJ2-7; TRBD1 is the table's D call, not checked against the DNA. TRBV21-1 is classified as a pseudogene. The CDR3 runs to 14 residues. The CDR3: CASRDGTALYEQYF. In DNA form, the CDR3 reads TGTGCCAGCAGGGACGGGACCGCACTCTACGAGCAGTACTTC.

This clonotype was counted many times. J is TRBJ2-7 and V is TRBV7-9; TRBD2 matches 13 bases. This CDR3 spans 15 amino acids. The germline V gene encodes CDR1 SEHNR and CDR2 FQNEAQ (reference sequence). V was clipped by 5 bases and J by 10 bases; unmatched bases: 11. The CDR3 nucleotides are TGTGCCAGCAGCGTTAGCGGACTAGCGGGAGTTGAACAGTACTTC. Its translation is CASSVSGLAGVEQYF.

This sequence joins TRBV12-3 or TRBV12-4 and TRBJ2-1, with D hard to call. The CDR3 has 12 amino acids. Trimming removed 6 bases at V and 5 bases at J, with 8 bases between. This CDR3 is CASSHTNNEQFF. CDR3 DNA sequence: TGTGCCAGCAGCCACACTAACAATGAGCAGTTCTTC.

This clonotype was detected a few times. The genes are TRBV5-1 and TRBJ2-7; 15 nucleotides match TRBD2. CDR3 size: 18 residues. V lost 1 base to trimming and J lost 1 base; unmatched junction nucleotides: 6. Germline assignment: CDR1 SGHRS and CDR2 YFSETQ. CDR3 sequence (DNA): TGCGCCAGCAGCTTGTGGGGACTAGCGGGAGGCCGGTCCTACGAGCAGTACTTC. This translates into CASSLWGLAGGRSYEQYF.

This clonotype has more than one count but fewer than ten. This chain uses TRBV20-1 with TRBJ2-3; TRBD2 aligns across 10 bases. CDR1 is DFQATT, CDR2 SNEGSKA, per germline (reference sequence). CDR3 size: 15 residues. J gave up 3 bases and V 3 bases, and 6 bases lay outside the gene matches. CDR3 residues: CSASRGLAYTDTQYF. DNA of the CDR3: TGCAGTGCTAGCCGGGGACTAGCGTATACAGATACGCAGTATTTT.

The chain is built from TRBV6-4 and TRBJ2-4, with D possibly TRBD1 on 6 matching bases. The CDR3 is 14 residues long. Per germline, CDR1 MRHNA and CDR2 SNTAGT. The germline V and J ends were trimmed by 5 bases and 0 bases, with 8 bases remaining between them. The CDR3 loop is CASSWGLAKNIQYF. The CDR3 DNA follows: TGTGCCAGCAGTTGGGGGCTAGCCAAAAACATTCAGTACTTC.

The chain recombines TRBV20-1 with TRBJ1-5; no firm D call. CDR1 is DFQATT and CDR2 is SNEGSKA in the germline V gene (reference sequence). CDR3 length: 15 residues. Trimming took 6 bases from V and 0 from J, leaving 15 bases between them. CDR3 in amino acids: CSAPREYNSNQPQHF. Here the CDR3 DNA reads TGCAGTGCCCCAAGGGAGTATAATAGCAATCAGCCCCAGCATTTT.

V and J are TRBV6-2 or TRBV6-3 and TRBJ1-6; 9 nucleotides match TRBD1. The J segment lost 10 bases and the V segment lost 2 bases, leaving 6 bases of the junction unmatched. The CDR3 contains 15 residues. Germline CDR1 and CDR2: MNHEY and SVGEGT. CDR3 in amino acids: CASSYGTGSGSPLHF. In nucleotides, the CDR3 is TGTGCCAGCAGTTACGGGACAGGGAGTGGGTCACCCCTCCACTTT.

The genes are TRBV10-2 and TRBJ2-3; D not certain. The length of the CDR3 is 12 residues. V lost 3 bases to trimming and J lost 5 bases, with 6 bases between them. The germline V gene encodes CDR1 WSHSY and CDR2 SAAADI. The CDR3 DNA sequence: TGCGCCAGCAGTGAAATGGGAGATACGCAGTATTTT. Protein product: CASSEMGDTQYF.

This clonotype was seen a handful of times. V gene TRBV7-9 combines with J gene TRBJ2-3; 10 bases map to TRBD2. Germline V CDR1 and CDR2: SEHNR, FQNEAQ (reference sequence). V lost 3 bases to trimming and J lost 6 bases; unmatched junction nucleotides: 9. This CDR3 has 16 amino acids. CDR3 DNA: TGTGCCAGCAGCTTGTTGATGAGCGGGGGGGCGGATACGCAGTATTTT. Its protein product is CASSLLMSGGADTQYF.

The gene calls are TRBV7-9 and TRBJ2-3; TRBD2 agrees at 13 bases. V gave up 5 bases and J gave up 2 bases; unmatched junction bases: 10. CDR1 is SEHNR, CDR2 FQNEAQ, per germline (reference sequence). The CDR3 has 18 residues. In DNA, the CDR3 is TGTGCCAGCAGCGCGGGACTAGCGGGAATGGTATTCACAGATACGCAGTATTTT. It specifies CASSAGLAGMVFTDTQYF. Together with reference TRBV7-9 and TRBJ2-3, the CDR3 gives the full variable domain: DTGVSQNPRHKITKRGQNVTFRCDPISEHNRLYWYRQTLGQGPEFLTYFQNEAQLEKSRLLSDRFSAERPKGSFSTLEIQRTEQGDSAMYLCASSAGLAGMVFTDTQYFGPGTRLTVL.

This clonotype has only a few counts. The chain uses TRBV7-2 and TRBJ2-3, with TRBD1 identical over 7 bases. Germline V gene sequence: CDR1 SGHTA, CDR2 FQGNSA. J gave up 2 bases and V 1 base, and 6 bases lay outside the gene matches. The CDR3 has 16 amino acids. The CDR3 coding sequence is TGTGCCAGCAGCTTAGGAGGGGGCCTTCCCACAGATACGCAGTATTTT. This translates into CASSLGGGLPTDTQYF.

This clonotype was detected a few times. This chain's CDR3 is CASSHGTVSRAKNIQYF. In nucleotides, the CDR3 is TGTGCCAGCAGCCATGGGACAGTGAGTCGTGCCAAAAACATTCAGTACTTC. This chain links TRBV3-1 with TRBJ2-4; 7 nucleotides align to TRBD1. From germline, CDR1 is LGHDT and CDR2 YNNKEL (reference sequence). Trimming at V came to 3 bases and at J to 1 base, leaving 9 bases not matched to a gene. The CDR3 spans 17 residues.

A few counts support this clonotype. The chain uses TRBV20-1 and TRBJ2-7; a possible D gene is TRBD1 (5 bases). V lost 3 bases to trimming and J lost 3 bases, with 15 bases between them. The CDR3 loop spans 14 amino acids. Per germline, CDR1 DFQATT and CDR2 SNEGSKA (reference sequence). This CDR3 reads CSASSSGPYYEQYF. The CDR3, as DNA: TGCAGTGCTAGCTCGTCAGGGCCTTACTACGAGCAGTACTTC.

This clonotype was detected a few times. The chain combines TRBV27 with TRBJ2-5; D possibly corresponds to TRBD2 (6 bases). CDR3 length equals 15 residues. Germline CDR1 reads MNHEY; CDR2 reads SMNVEV (reference sequence). Trimming removed 6 bases from V and 4 bases from J, with 18 bases in between. The DNA for the CDR3 is TGTGCCAGCAGACCAGGGCTAGCGCAATTAGAGACCCAGTACTTC. Its protein is CASRPGLAQLETQYF.

The chain couples TRBV12-3 or TRBV12-4 to TRBJ2-3; 15 bases are a match to TRBD2. CDR3 length: 18 amino acids. Trimming removed 6 bases from V and 1 base from J; junction bases left unmatched: 8. The CDR3 DNA is TGTGCCAGCAGCCCCGGGACTAGCGGGGGGCCCGGCACAGATACGCAGTATTTT. Encoded protein: CASSPGTSGGPGTDTQYF.

The table lists this clonotype with a few counts. The chain links TRBV10-3 to TRBJ1-2, with a tentative D call TRBD1 (5 bases). This CDR3 has 13 residues. Trimming removed 7 bases from V and 5 bases from J, with 14 bases in between. Germline lookup yields CDR1 ENHRY and CDR2 SYGVKD. In DNA, the CDR3 is TGTGCCATCAATCCAGCTACAGGATATGGCTACACCTTC. Its protein is CAINPATGYGYTF.

The V and J genes are TRBV28 and TRBJ2-7; the D gene could be TRBD1 or TRBD2 (5 bases each). CDR3 size: 17 residues. V was pared by 6 bases and J by 0 bases, with 21 bases between. Germline assignment: CDR1 MDHEN and CDR2 SYDVKM. The DNA of the CDR3 is TGTGCCAGCAGGAAAGCGGCGGTTTTCGACAGCTCCTACGAGCAGTACTTC. Encoded protein: CASRKAAVFDSSYEQYF.

In its sample, this clonotype was seen once. The chain couples TRBV5-1 to TRBJ2-3; 16 bases fit TRBD2. With 4 bases clipped from V and 7 bases from J, the junction kept 3 bases outside the gene matches. The CDR3 totals 15 residues. Germline CDR1 reads SGHRS; CDR2 reads YFSETQ. The CDR3 DNA reads as TGCGCCAGCAGCCCGGGACTAGCGGGGGGGCATACGCAGTATTTT. It translates to CASSPGLAGGHTQYF.

This clonotype was found a few times. This chain connects TRBV7-9 to TRBJ1-6; D is uncertain. V shed 2 bases and J shed 9 bases, with 2 bases lying between them. This CDR3 is 11 amino acids long. CDR1 SEHNR and CDR2 FQNEAQ come from the germline V gene (reference sequence). The CDR3 DNA reads as TGTGCCAGCAGCTTAATTTCACCCCTCCACTTT. Encoded protein: CASSLISPLHF.

The chain recombines TRBV5-1 with TRBJ1-5; D is unresolved. V was clipped by 4 bases and J by 7 bases, with 18 bases between them. This CDR3 is built from 15 residues. Germline CDR1 reads SGHRS; CDR2 reads YFSETQ. The CDR3 loop is CASSDGSSPGQPQHF. The CDR3 nucleotides are TGCGCCAGCAGCGATGGGTCTTCCCCTGGACAGCCCCAGCATTTT.

The rearrangement joins TRBV10-3 to TRBJ2-1; TRBD2 aligns across 8 bases. V gave up 5 bases and J gave up 5 bases; unmatched junction bases: 11. Looked up from germline, CDR1 is ENHRY and CDR2 is SYGVKD. The CDR3 runs 16 residues. Written as DNA, the CDR3 is TGTGCCATCAGTCCCCGACTAGCGAGGGGCGACAATGAGCAGTTCTTC. Amino acids: CAISPRLARGDNEQFF.